The next 8 T cell receptor beta chains were all read from a single sample in a study of blood T cell repertoires in COVID-19 (dated by TCRdb to the early 2020s). The receptor library was made with the immunoSEQ multiplex PCR assay. TCRdb limited this immuneACCESS table to in-frame rearrangements with V and J called. A share of clones is missing; checked studies link under half to unresolved V genes, and the rest is unexplained. The sample yields about 160,000 clones; approximately 82% were counted once. The top ten constitute approximately 4% of the sample. The sequenced sample was PBMCs or T cells enriched from blood (not recorded which). The receptor set was obtained from a woman in her forties or fifties who had recovered from COVID-19.

J is TRBJ1-2 and V is TRBV14; a possible D gene is TRBD1 (5 bases). Germline V gene lookup returns CDR1 SGHDN and CDR2 FVKESK. The CDR3 consists of 15 residues. Trimming cost V 1 base and J 4 bases, with 13 bases left between them. The CDR3 nucleotides read TGTGCCAGCAGCCAAGTGGGGGGTATCGGCTATGGCTACACCTTC. This encodes CASSQVGGIGYGYTF.

The chain has TRBV2 and TRBJ1-1; no clear D gene. Germline V gives CDR1 SNHLY, CDR2 FYNNEI. The CDR3 consists of 14 residues. Trimming removed 3 bases from V and 3 bases from J, with 11 bases in between. CDR3 in amino acids: CASSEKEGYTEAFF. CDR3 DNA: TGTGCCAGCAGTGAGAAGGAGGGATACACTGAAGCTTTCTTT.

This clone was recorded once. V and J are TRBV30 and TRBJ2-5; TRBD2 is a possible D gene (6 bases). The germline V and J ends were trimmed by 3 bases and 5 bases, with 13 bases remaining between them. The CDR3 covers 13 residues. Germline CDR1 and CDR2: GTSNPN and SVGIG (reference sequence). The chain's CDR3 is CAWRMGGGETQYF. The CDR3 DNA sequence: TGTGCCTGGAGAATGGGTGGAGGGGAGACCCAGTACTTC.

This clone has more than one count but fewer than ten. The genes are TRBV5-1 and TRBJ1-6; 7 nucleotides line up with TRBD1. CDR1 and CDR2 (germline): SGHRS, YFSETQ. CDR3 length: 15 residues. V was clipped by 0 bases and J by 9 bases; unmatched bases: 6. The CDR3 sequence is CASSLEVTGTSPLHF. Written as DNA, the CDR3 is TGCGCCAGCAGCTTGGAAGTGACAGGGACTTCACCCCTCCACTTT.

CDR3: CAIGALNPTDTQYF. CDR3 bases: TGTGCCATCGGGGCCCTCAATCCCACAGATACGCAGTATTTT. The V and J genes are TRBV10-3 and TRBJ2-3, with a possible D match to TRBD1 (5 bases). Germline V gene sequence: CDR1 ENHRY, CDR2 SYGVKD. Trimming pared 8 bases from V and 2 bases from J, leaving 14 bases between. The CDR3 is made up of 14 amino acids.

This chain connects TRBV15 to TRBJ1-4, with TRBD1 matching over 7 bases. The J segment lost 7 bases and the V segment lost 1 base, leaving 6 bases of the junction unmatched. CDR3 size: 15 residues. The V gene's germline CDR1 is LNHNV and CDR2 YYDKDF (reference sequence). CDR3 amino acids: CATSRVPPGGEKLFF. The CDR3 bases are TGTGCCACCAGCAGAGTCCCACCAGGGGGTGAAAAACTGTTTTTT.

The chain joins TRBV10-1 to TRBJ2-7; D unclear. This CDR3 is built from 12 residues. Germline V lookup: CDR1 WNHNN, CDR2 SYGVQD (reference sequence). The V and J ends lost 6 bases and 1 base respectively, with 7 bases between them. DNA of the CDR3: TGCGCCAGCAGGGCACAATCCTACGAGCAGTACGTC. It is translated as CASRAQSYEQYV.

The chain carries TRBV5-5 and TRBJ2-3; 8 bases fit TRBD1. The V and J ends lost 4 bases and 1 base, in that order; junction bases with no gene match: 5. Germline lookup yields CDR1 SGHKS and CDR2 YYEKEE (reference sequence). This CDR3 is built from 15 residues. This chain's CDR3 is CASSSPGQGTDTQYF. The CDR3 bases are TGTGCCAGCAGCAGCCCGGGACAGGGCACAGATACGCAGTATTTT.